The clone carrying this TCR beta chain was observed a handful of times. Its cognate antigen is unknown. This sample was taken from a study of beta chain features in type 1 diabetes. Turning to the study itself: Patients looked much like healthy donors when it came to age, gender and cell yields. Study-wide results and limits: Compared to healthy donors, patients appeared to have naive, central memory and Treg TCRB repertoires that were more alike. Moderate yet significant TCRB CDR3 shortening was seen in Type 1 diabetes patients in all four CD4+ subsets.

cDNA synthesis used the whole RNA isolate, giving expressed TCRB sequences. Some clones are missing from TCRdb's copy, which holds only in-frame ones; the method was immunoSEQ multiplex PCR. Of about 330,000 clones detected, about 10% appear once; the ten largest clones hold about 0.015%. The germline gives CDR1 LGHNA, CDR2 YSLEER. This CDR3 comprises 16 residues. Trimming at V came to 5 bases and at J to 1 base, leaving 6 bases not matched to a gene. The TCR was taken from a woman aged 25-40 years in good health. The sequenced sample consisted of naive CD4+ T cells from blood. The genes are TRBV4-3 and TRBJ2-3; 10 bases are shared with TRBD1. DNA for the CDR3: TGCGCCAGCAGCGACGCGGGGACAGGGGGCACAGATACGCAGTATTTT. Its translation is CASSDAGTGGTDTQYF.